The clone carrying this T cell receptor beta chain was seen just once. This sample was included in a study of blood T cell repertoires in COVID-19. Clones were sequenced by immunoSEQ multiplex PCR, and TCRdb holds only the in-frame ones, with some missing. The table has more than 200,000 clones, about nine tenths seen once. This CDR3 comprises 18 residues. Per germline, CDR1 MNHEY and CDR2 SVGEGT. Trimming left V 5 bases short and J 0 bases short, with 20 bases between. The chain uses TRBV6-2 or TRBV6-3 and TRBJ2-4, with D possibly TRBD2 on 6 matching bases. The clonotype was recovered from a young man in a cohort exposed to, infected with or recovered from COVID-19 (not recorded which). The sample was PBMCs or T cells enriched from blood (not recorded which). The CDR3 region is CASSNFMRDLRAKNIQYF. The CDR3 DNA is TGTGCCAGCAGTAACTTTATGCGGGACCTGAGAGCCAAAAACATTCAGTACTTC.